One and the same sample provided the 29 T cell receptor beta chains below, sequenced in a study of T cells in localized non-small cell lung cancer (dated by TCRdb to 2019 to 2021). Receptors were amplified or captured by the immunoSEQ multiplex PCR assay. The table was pulled from immuneACCESS by TCRdb, which kept in-frame rearrangements only. Such tables lose some clones; where checked, under half of the loss comes from unresolved V genes, and the rest has no known cause. The sample has tens of thousands of clones on record, 60% to 85% of them singletons. The ten largest clones represent 15% to 20% of the sample. The sample consisted of PBMCs, taken before any cancer treatment. These receptors all stem from a man aged 35 to 70 with stage II squamous cell lung carcinoma.

The V and J genes are TRBV19 and TRBJ2-2; 7 positions match TRBD1. Trimming took 2 bases from V and 2 from J; bases not matched to a gene: 8. Germline V gene sequence: CDR1 LNHDA, CDR2 SQIVND (reference sequence). The CDR3 extends over 17 amino acids. The DNA for the CDR3 is TGTGCCAGTAGTATATTCCTGAACAGGGGTAACACCGGGGAGCTGTTTTTT. It specifies CASSIFLNRGNTGELFF.

The gene calls are TRBV6-4 and TRBJ1-1; D uncertain. The CDR3 runs 15 residues. The ends were cut back, 7 bases at V and 0 bases at J, with 15 bases in the middle. Germline CDR1 MRHNA, CDR2 SNTAGT. For the CDR3, the DNA is TGTGCCAGCAAAGGTGAGAGTGTCATGAACACTGAAGCTTTCTTT. Its translation: CASKGESVMNTEAFF.

The rearrangement uses TRBV27 and TRBJ2-1; D tentatively fits TRBD1 or TRBD2 (5 bases each). The CDR3 is made up of 14 amino acids. Trimming took off 5 bases at V and 6 bases at J, with 14 bases between the two ends. CDR1 and CDR2 (germline): MNHEY, SMNVEV (reference sequence). As DNA, the CDR3 is TGTGCCAGCAGTCCCGGGACCTTCGGCAATGAGCAGTTCTTC. It specifies CASSPGTFGNEQFF.

The rearrangement uses TRBV19 and TRBJ2-1; 9 nucleotides line up with TRBD2. This CDR3 contains 15 residues. Germline assignment: CDR1 LNHDA and CDR2 SQIVND (reference sequence). The CDR3 DNA sequence: TGTGCGTCATCGTGGCGGGAGGGCCATTTCAATGAGCAGTTCTTC. Its protein product is CASSWREGHFNEQFF.

This clone has a handful of counts. This sequence joins TRBV30 and TRBJ1-6; D call uncertain. Germline V gene lookup returns CDR1 GTSNPN and CDR2 SVGIG (reference sequence). V was shortened by 1 base and J by 7 bases, with 8 bases between the two germline ends. The CDR3 length is 13 residues. CDR3 sequence: CAWSGRLNSPLHF. The CDR3 DNA reads TGTGCCTGGAGTGGGCGGCTAAATTCACCCCTCCACTTT. The full variable domain, in which reference TRBV30 and TRBJ1-6 provide the parts outside the CDR3, is SQTIHQWPATLVQPVGSPLSLECTVEGTSNPNLYWYRQAAGRGLQLLFYSVGIGQISSEVPQNLSASRPQDRQFILSSKKLLLSDSGFYLCAWSGRLNSPLHFGNGTRLTVT.

This chain uses TRBV28 with TRBJ2-1; D is possibly TRBD2 (6 bases). Germline lookup yields CDR1 MDHEN and CDR2 SYDVKM. Trimming pared 3 bases from V and 11 bases from J, leaving 8 bases between. This CDR3 spans 11 amino acids. Here the CDR3 DNA reads TGTGCCAGCAGTTTTAGCGGAAAGCAGTTCTTC. As protein: CASSFSGKQFF.

The gene calls are TRBV2 and TRBJ1-5, with 7 bases that match TRBD1. The CDR3 has 16 amino acids. The V segment lost 3 bases and the J segment 2 bases; nucleotides outside the gene matches: 7. Germline lookup yields CDR1 SNHLY and CDR2 FYNNEI. Written as DNA, the CDR3 is TGTGCCAGCAGTGAGAAGGGGGCGCGGGGCAATCAGCCCCAGCATTTT. This gives the protein CASSEKGARGNQPQHF.

This clone was found a few times. The chain recombines TRBV2 with TRBJ2-1; TRBD2 matches at 11 bases. With V trimmed by 7 bases and J by 8 bases, 16 bases remained unmatched. CDR3 length: 17 amino acids. Germline-derived CDR1 and CDR2 are SNHLY and FYNNEI. The CDR3 loop is CASTPIGRGLAGYEQFF. CDR3 coding DNA: TGTGCCAGCACCCCAATAGGCAGAGGACTAGCGGGTTATGAGCAGTTCTTC.

The V call is TRBV11-2, the J call TRBJ2-5, with 8 bases identical to TRBD2. With 1 base clipped from V and 5 bases from J, the junction kept 9 bases outside the gene matches. Germline CDR1 is SGHAT and CDR2 is FQNNGV. The length of the CDR3 is 16 residues. This chain's CDR3 is CASSLVAGSKVETQYF. The CDR3 region has the DNA TGTGCCAGCAGCTTAGTAGCGGGATCCAAAGTCGAGACCCAGTACTTC.

The genes are TRBV5-1 and TRBJ1-6; 7 positions agree with TRBD1. Germline values: CDR1 SGHRS, CDR2 YFSETQ. This CDR3 contains 16 residues. V shed 2 bases, J shed 3 bases, and the junction held 5 bases outside the gene matches. The CDR3 DNA reads TGCGCCAGCAGCTTCAGGGGGACAGACTATAATTCACCCCTCCACTTT. It is translated as CASSFRGTDYNSPLHF.

This clone came up a few times. V and J are TRBV6-5 and TRBJ1-2; D is undetermined. Per the germline V gene, CDR1 is MNHEY and CDR2 is SVGAGI. This CDR3 region has 11 residues. Trimming took 7 bases from V and 7 from J, leaving 10 bases between them. CDR3 nucleotides: TGTGCCAGCAACGCAAATGGTGGCTACACCTTC. Encoded protein: CASNANGGYTF.

The CDR3 sequence is CASSEEPRSYEQYF. In DNA, the CDR3 is TGTGCCAGCAGTGAAGAACCCCGTTCTTACGAGCAGTACTTC. The V gene is TRBV6-1, the J gene TRBJ2-7; D gene ambiguous. The V gene's germline CDR1 is MNHNS and CDR2 SASEGT. Trimming shortened V by 1 base and J by 4 bases, and 11 bases separated the two germline ends. The CDR3 is 14 residues long.

The gene calls are TRBV5-8 and TRBJ1-3; D might be TRBD1 (5 bases). CDR1 is SGHTS and CDR2 is YDEGEE in the germline V gene. The CDR3 loop spans 15 amino acids. The V and J ends lost 1 base and 0 bases respectively, with 8 bases between them. Here the CDR3 reads CASSLRGSSGNTIYF. CDR3 DNA: TGTGCCAGCAGCTTGAGGGGTAGCTCTGGAAACACCATATATTTT.

The rearrangement joins TRBV19 to TRBJ2-6, with D perhaps TRBD1 (6 bases). Germline loops: CDR1 LNHDA, CDR2 SQIVND (reference sequence). The CDR3 is 15 amino acids. V was clipped by 4 bases and J by 0 bases, with 7 bases between them. The CDR3 spells CASSKGGSGANVLTF. CDR3 nucleotide sequence: TGTGCCAGTAGTAAAGGGGGCTCTGGGGCCAACGTCCTGACTTTC.

CDR3 sequence (DNA): TGTGCCAGCAGAAAGGACCTCAACTATGGCTACACCTTC. Translated, it gives CASRKDLNYGYTF. The V gene is TRBV6-1, the J gene TRBJ1-2, with D unresolved. Germline V gene sequence: CDR1 MNHNS, CDR2 SASEGT. The CDR3 extends over 13 amino acids. Trimming removed 6 bases at V and 2 bases at J, with 10 bases between.

The sample holds one count of this clone. The rearrangement links TRBV7-9 to TRBJ2-7; either TRBD1 or TRBD2 may supply D (6 bases each). Trimming removed 4 bases at V and 1 base at J, with 17 bases between. This CDR3 comprises 16 residues. Germline V gene data show CDR1 as SEHNR and CDR2 as FQNEAQ (reference sequence). The DNA for the CDR3 is TGTGCCAGCAGCTCCCTCGGGGGCTTGATTTCCTACGAGCAGTACTTC. This gives the protein CASSSLGGLISYEQYF.

The chain combines TRBV2 with TRBJ2-6; 10 bases line up with TRBD1. The CDR3 has 18 residues. V lost 6 bases, J lost 0 bases, and 8 bases stayed unmatched. Per germline, CDR1 SNHLY and CDR2 FYNNEI. In nucleotides, the CDR3 is TGTGCCAGCAGAGATTCCGGGACAGGGGTCTCTGGGGCCAACGTCCTGACTTTC. This encodes CASRDSGTGVSGANVLTF. Drawing the rest from reference TRBV2 and TRBJ2-6, the complete variable domain is EPEVTQTPSHQVTQMGQEVILRCVPISNHLYFYWYRQILGQKVEFLVSFYNNEISEKSEIFDDQFSVERPDGSNFTLKIRSTKLEDSAMYFCASRDSGTGVSGANVLTFGAGSRLTVL.

The J gene is TRBJ2-7, the V gene TRBV6-1; 10 bases map to TRBD2. Trimming took 5 bases from V and 3 from J; bases not matched to a gene: 4. The CDR3 loop spans 14 amino acids. The V gene's germline CDR1 is MNHNS and CDR2 SASEGT. CDR3 nucleotides: TGTGCCAGCAGTCGGACTAGCGGCGTCTACGAGCAGTACTTC. It translates to CASSRTSGVYEQYF.

The genes are TRBV19 and TRBJ2-7; TRBD1 might be the D (6 bases). Germline-derived CDR1 and CDR2 are LNHDA and SQIVND (reference sequence). The CDR3 consists of 13 residues. V lost 9 bases to trimming and J lost 0 bases, with 12 bases between them. The CDR3 bases are TGTGCCAGCAGAAGGGGGAGCTCCTACGAGCAGTACTTC. This translates into CASRRGSSYEQYF.

This chain joins TRBV2 and TRBJ2-1; TRBD2 might be the D (6 bases). Germline values: CDR1 SNHLY, CDR2 FYNNEI. V was trimmed by 6 bases and J by 4 bases, leaving 16 bases between them. The CDR3 runs 15 residues. The CDR3 nucleotides read TGTGCCAGCAGCCCCCGGGACTTATTGTACAATGAGCAGTTCTTC. Its translation is CASSPRDLLYNEQFF.

J is TRBJ2-4 and V is TRBV18; D is unresolved. Trimming removed 0 bases from V and 2 bases from J, with 11 bases in between. The CDR3 covers 16 residues. Germline CDR1 is KGHSH and CDR2 is LQKENI. In nucleotides, the CDR3 is TGTGCCAGCTCACCACCCATCGTTTATCCCAAAAACATTCAGTACTTC. Encoded protein: CASSPPIVYPKNIQYF.

This chain connects TRBV5-8 to TRBJ2-2, with D unclear. CDR3 length: 15 residues. Germline assignment: CDR1 SGHTS and CDR2 YDEGEE. The ends were cut back, 5 bases at V and 3 bases at J, with 14 bases in the middle. In DNA, the CDR3 is TGTGCCAGCAGACCCCGGATAGATTACACCGGGGAGCTGTTTTTT. Encoded protein: CASRPRIDYTGELFF.

This chain joins TRBV11-2 and TRBJ2-7; 11 nucleotides line up with TRBD2. The CDR3 runs 15 residues. The junction had 6 bases not matched to a gene; V was cut back by 3 bases and J by 5 bases. Germline-derived CDR1 and CDR2 are SGHAT and FQNNGV. The CDR3 DNA is TGTGCCAGCAGCTTTCAGACTAGCGGGACCAACGAGCAGTACTTC. It specifies CASSFQTSGTNEQYF.

This clone was counted between two and nine times. This chain joins TRBV28 and TRBJ1-6; the D is unclear. Per the germline V gene, CDR1 is MDHEN and CDR2 is SYDVKM. The V end was cut by 7 bases, the J end by 13 bases, with 20 bases between. This CDR3 comprises 14 residues. The CDR3 loop reads CASTTTVTSSPLHF. CDR3 in DNA: TGTGCCAGCACTACCACGGTGACCTCTTCCCCCCTCCACTTT.

The chain combines TRBV6-5 with TRBJ1-1; D is perhaps TRBD1 (6 bases). The length of the CDR3 is 15 residues. Germline V gene data show CDR1 as MNHEY and CDR2 as SVGAGI. V shed 6 bases and J shed 6 bases, with 20 bases lying between them. CDR3 nucleotides: TGTGCCAGCAGAGCCCCGACAGGCTCAACGGCTGAAGCTTTCTTT. Translation: CASRAPTGSTAEAFF.

The table lists this clone with a few counts. This rearrangement joins TRBV27 to TRBJ1-2, with D unresolved. The CDR3 is 13 amino acids. V dropped 3 bases and J dropped 8 bases, with 13 bases sitting between them. CDR1 and CDR2 (germline): MNHEY, SMNVEV (reference sequence). CDR3 sequence (DNA): TGTGCCAGCAGTTTCCGGGATTTCCGAGGCTACACCTTC. This codes for CASSFRDFRGYTF.

The CDR3 reads CATSRDQGGGEKLFF. The CDR3 DNA sequence: TGTGCCACCAGCAGAGATCAAGGGGGTGGTGAAAAACTGTTTTTT. The rearrangement links TRBV15 to TRBJ1-4; D might be TRBD1 (6 bases). CDR1 and CDR2 from the germline V gene are LNHNV and YYDKDF (reference sequence). The CDR3 has 15 amino acids. V was pared by 0 bases and J by 7 bases, with 12 bases between.

This clone showed up just a few times. The chain joins TRBV18 to TRBJ2-5; possible D gene TRBD2, 6 bases. This CDR3 spans 13 amino acids. CDR1 and CDR2 (germline): KGHSH, LQKENI. V lost 3 bases, J lost 2 bases, and 7 bases lay in between. As DNA, the CDR3 is TGTGCCAGCTCACCGGGACTGCAAGAGACCCAGTACTTC. Translating it yields CASSPGLQETQYF.

This clone has a handful of counts. V gene TRBV14 combines with J gene TRBJ2-2, with D perhaps TRBD1 (6 bases). The CDR3 is 15 residues long. Germline CDR1 is SGHDN and CDR2 is FVKESK. The V gene lost 4 bases and the J gene lost 4 bases, with 13 bases spanning the gap. DNA of the CDR3: TGTGCCAGCAGCCCCCGGGACAAGTTCACCGGGGAGCTGTTTTTT. This encodes CASSPRDKFTGELFF.